One sample yielded the 31 T cell receptor beta chains listed below, sequenced in a study of blood T cell repertoires in COVID-19. Assay used: immunoSEQ multiplex PCR; TCRdb lists only in-frame clones, some missing. The data hold 55,000 to 90,000 clones, with approximately 85% observed a single time. Sequencing was performed on peripheral blood. The source is a woman older than 75 with active or convalescent COVID-19.

The genes are TRBV9 and TRBJ1-1; possibly TRBD1 for D (5 bases). Germline V gene data show CDR1 as SGDLS and CDR2 as YYNGEE. With 3 bases removed from V and 2 bases from J, the gap between germline ends came to 11 bases. This CDR3 has 14 amino acids. The CDR3 bases are TGTGCCAGCAGCGAGAGAACAGGAAACACTGAAGCTTTCTTT. Its translation is CASSERTGNTEAFF.

The V call is TRBV28, the J call TRBJ1-3; D possibly corresponds to TRBD1 (5 bases). The CDR3 length is 15 residues. Trimming removed 4 bases from V and 0 bases from J, with 10 bases in between. Germline V gives CDR1 MDHEN, CDR2 SYDVKM. In DNA form, the CDR3 reads TGTGCCAGCAGTTGGGGGGGTGGCTCTGGAAACACCATATATTTT. Protein: CASSWGGGSGNTIYF. Drawing the rest from reference TRBV28 and TRBJ1-3, the complete variable domain is DVKVTQSSRYLVKRTGEKVFLECVQDMDHENMFWYRQDPGLGLRLIYFSYDVKMKEKGDIPEGYSVSREKKERFSLILESASTNQTSMYLCASSWGGGSGNTIYFGEGSWLTVV.

In this sample, this clone turned up a few times. This rearrangement joins TRBV2 to TRBJ1-5; D unclear. The CDR3 contains 13 residues. V lost 7 bases, J lost 4 bases, and 11 bases lay in between. From germline, CDR1 is SNHLY and CDR2 FYNNEI. CDR3 nucleotides: TGTGCCAGCACACAGACGTTAAATCAGCCCCAGCATTTT. Amino acids: CASTQTLNQPQHF.

The chain uses TRBV27 and TRBJ1-1; 8 bases fit TRBD1. The J segment lost 0 bases and the V segment lost 4 bases, leaving 10 bases of the junction unmatched. The V gene's germline CDR1 is MNHEY and CDR2 SMNVEV (reference sequence). The CDR3 consists of 17 residues. The CDR3 reads CASSSGQGLEVNTEAFF. The CDR3 DNA reads TGTGCCAGCAGTTCCGGACAGGGTTTAGAAGTGAACACTGAAGCTTTCTTT.

V and J are TRBV2 and TRBJ1-1; 7 bases map to TRBD1. The CDR3 runs 14 residues. Looked up from germline, CDR1 is SNHLY and CDR2 is FYNNEI. The junction had 10 bases not matched to a gene; V was cut back by 7 bases and J by 5 bases. The CDR3 protein is CASKRGQVGTEAFF. The CDR3 bases are TGTGCCAGCAAAAGGGGGCAGGTAGGAACTGAAGCTTTCTTT.

This chain uses TRBV4-3 with TRBJ2-1; perhaps TRBD1 as D (6 bases). CDR3 length: 16 residues. Germline values: CDR1 LGHNA, CDR2 YSLEER. Between the trimmed V and J ends, which lost 8 bases and 6 bases, there was a span of 23 bases. The CDR3 is CASQQSQGRGGNEQFF. The CDR3 nucleotides are TGCGCCAGCCAGCAAAGTCAGGGGCGAGGGGGCAATGAGCAGTTCTTC.

This clone appeared once. The chain carries TRBV4-1 and TRBJ1-5; tentative D call: TRBD1 (6 bases). With 4 bases removed from V and 5 bases from J, the gap between germline ends came to 9 bases. Germline V gene sequence: CDR1 MGHRA, CDR2 YSYEKL. CDR3 length equals 13 residues. The CDR3 nucleotides read TGCGCCAGCAGCCGGACAGACGATCAGCCCCAGCATTTT. Its translation: CASSRTDDQPQHF.

V is TRBV21-1 and J is TRBJ1-6; the table's D gene call, TRBD1, was not cross checked with the DNA. TRBV21-1 has pseudogene status. This CDR3 is built from 17 residues. The CDR3 is CASSKGRQGSYNSPLHF. CDR3 sequence (DNA): TGTGCCAGCAGCAAGGGGCGACAGGGCTCCTATAATTCACCCCTCCACTTT.

V and J are TRBV6-5 and TRBJ1-4, with D maybe TRBD1 (5 bases). In germline, CDR1 is MNHEY, CDR2 SVGAGI. V was shortened by 0 bases and J by 7 bases, with 12 bases between the two germline ends. CDR3 length equals 15 residues. The CDR3 coding sequence is TGTGCCAGCAGTTACTCGACAGTGGGGGGTGAAAAACTGTTTTTT. As protein: CASSYSTVGGEKLFF.

CDR3 residues: CSARSGVGAFF. The DNA for the CDR3 is TGCAGTGCTAGATCGGGGGTCGGAGCTTTCTTT. The chain recombines TRBV20-1 with TRBJ1-1; D may be TRBD1 (5 bases). Trimming shortened V by 2 bases and J by 10 bases, and 11 bases separated the two germline ends. Germline values: CDR1 DFQATT, CDR2 SNEGSKA (reference sequence). There are 11 residues in the CDR3.

This clone was picked up one time. The chain employs TRBV7-9 and TRBJ1-1; tentative D call: TRBD1 (6 bases). Germline-derived CDR1 and CDR2 are SEHNR and FQNEAQ (reference sequence). The CDR3 length is 13 residues. V lost 8 bases to trimming and J lost 5 bases, with 15 bases between them. The CDR3 protein is CASSRGPGTEAFF. The CDR3 DNA follows: TGTGCCAGCTCGCGGGGGCCGGGGACTGAAGCTTTCTTT.

This rearrangement joins TRBV10-3 to TRBJ2-1, with 12 bases aligning to TRBD2. The CDR3 sequence is 15 residues long. Germline V gene sequence: CDR1 ENHRY, CDR2 SYGVKD. V dropped 6 bases and J dropped 5; count of bases not matched to a gene: 5. CDR3 DNA: TGTGCCATCAGCCATCGGACTAGCGGGAACAATGAGCAGTTCTTC. It specifies CAISHRTSGNNEQFF.

The chain is built from TRBV6-5 and TRBJ1-5, with D perhaps TRBD1 (6 bases). The CDR3 is 15 residues long. Looked up from germline, CDR1 is MNHEY and CDR2 is SVGAGI. V was cut by 6 bases and J by 1 base, with 13 bases left in between. CDR3 sequence reads: CASRVGGKSNQPQHF. The CDR3 bases are TGTGCCAGCAGGGTTGGGGGCAAGAGCAATCAGCCCCAGCATTTT.

This chain joins TRBV27 and TRBJ1-1; perhaps TRBD1 as D (6 bases). The CDR3 totals 14 residues. CDR1 is MNHEY and CDR2 is SMNVEV in the germline V gene (reference sequence). V was shortened by 2 bases and J by 5 bases, with 12 bases between the two germline ends. For the CDR3, the DNA is TGTGCCAGCAGTTTACAGGGGTTGGGTACTGAAGCTTTCTTT. Its translation is CASSLQGLGTEAFF.

The chain couples TRBV29-1 to TRBJ2-3; tentative D call: TRBD2 (5 bases). V was clipped by 6 bases and J by 2 bases, with 21 bases between them. This CDR3 has 16 amino acids. Germline V gene sequence: CDR1 SQVTM, CDR2 ANQGSEA. The CDR3 DNA reads as TGCAGCGTCGGATCGGGGTGGACGAGAAACACAGATACGCAGTATTTT. This translates into CSVGSGWTRNTDTQYF.

V and J are TRBV19 and TRBJ2-3, with D unresolved. This CDR3 has 15 residues. Between the trimmed V and J ends, which lost 6 bases and 0 bases, there was a span of 13 bases. Germline-derived CDR1 and CDR2 are LNHDA and SQIVND (reference sequence). CDR3 in DNA: TGTGCCAGTAGCACACACGAACCTAGCACAGATACGCAGTATTTT. Translated, it gives CASSTHEPSTDTQYF.

Worth noting for this clone: This sequence is one base from a far larger clone and is likely a read error. This chain uses TRBV5-1 with TRBJ2-7, with a possible D match to TRBD1 (6 bases). There are 15 residues in the CDR3. In germline, CDR1 is SGHRS, CDR2 YFSETQ. The CDR3 nucleotides are TGCGCCAGCAGGTTGGGGGCCAGGGCTCCCGACGAGCAGTACTTC. Its protein is CASRLGARAPDEQYF.

V usage is TRBV13 and J usage is TRBJ2-2; 7 bases line up with TRBD2. Germline V gene lookup returns CDR1 PRHDT and CDR2 FYEKMQ (reference sequence). The junction had 6 bases not matched to a gene; V was cut back by 5 bases and J by 6 bases. The CDR3 has 14 residues. The CDR3, as DNA: TGTGCCAGCAGCACGCCCGGGGGGTCCGGGGAGCTGTTTTTT. Its protein is CASSTPGGSGELFF.

The rearrangement links TRBV30 to TRBJ2-5; 8 nucleotides align to TRBD1. The CDR3 is 14 residues long. Germline CDR1 reads GTSNPN; CDR2 reads SVGIG (reference sequence). Germline trimming cut 7 bases from V and 5 bases from J; bases unmatched to any gene: 12. The chain's CDR3 is CASKGDRMGETQYF. The DNA of the CDR3 is TGTGCCTCAAAAGGGGACAGGATGGGGGAGACCCAGTACTTC.

This chain links TRBV7-2 with TRBJ2-3; 8 bases map to TRBD1. Trimming removed 5 bases from V and 2 bases from J; junction bases left unmatched: 6. The CDR3 consists of 15 residues. Germline CDR1 SGHTA, CDR2 FQGNSA. This chain's CDR3 is CASSTDRGNTDTQYF. The CDR3 DNA reads as TGTGCCAGCAGCACCGACAGGGGCAACACAGATACGCAGTATTTT.

This clone was picked up one time. V is TRBV30 and J is TRBJ2-7; maybe TRBD2 (6 bases). Germline CDR1 GTSNPN, CDR2 SVGIG (reference sequence). V was trimmed by 0 bases and J by 5 bases, leaving 14 bases between them. The CDR3 totals 14 residues. The CDR3 DNA sequence: TGTGCCTGGAGTGTACGTGGAAAGCGGGACGAGCAGTACTTC. Translation: CAWSVRGKRDEQYF. Looking up the rest from reference TRBV30 and TRBJ2-7 gives the full variable domain: SQTIHQWPATLVQPVGSPLSLECTVEGTSNPNLYWYRQAAGRGLQLLFYSVGIGQISSEVPQNLSASRPQDRQFILSSKKLLLSDSGFYLCAWSVRGKRDEQYFGPGTRLTVT.

V usage is TRBV7-2 and J usage is TRBJ1-5; 10 nucleotides align to TRBD1. CDR1 and CDR2 from the germline V gene are SGHTA and FQGNSA. The CDR3 sequence is 16 residues long. Trimming at V came to 5 bases and at J to 4 bases, leaving 8 bases not matched to a gene. Written as DNA, the CDR3 is TGTGCCAGCAGCACCGCGGACAGGGGGAGGAATCAGCCCCAGCATTTT. The encoded protein is CASSTADRGRNQPQHF.

The chain uses TRBV7-2 and TRBJ2-7, with 10 bases aligning to TRBD2. V shed 3 bases and J 5 bases; nucleotides not matched to a gene: 7. From germline, CDR1 is SGHTA and CDR2 FQGNSA. The CDR3 sequence is 15 residues long. In nucleotides, the CDR3 is TGTGCCAGCAGCTTGTCTAGCGGGGGAAACCACGAGCAGTACTTC. Its protein is CASSLSSGGNHEQYF.

The chain recombines TRBV24-1 with TRBJ1-5; D is undetermined. Trimming removed 7 bases from V and 4 bases from J, with 10 bases in between. CDR1 and CDR2 (germline): KGHDR, SFDVKD. The CDR3 has 13 amino acids. This chain's CDR3 is CATRRGANQPQHF. The CDR3, as DNA: TGTGCCACCAGAAGAGGCGCAAATCAGCCCCAGCATTTT.

V is TRBV5-8 and J is TRBJ1-2, with 9 bases matching TRBD1. CDR1 and CDR2 (germline): SGHTS, YDEGEE. The CDR3 has 15 residues. J was trimmed by 7 bases and V by 0 bases; bases with no gene match: 7. For the CDR3, the DNA is TGTGCCAGCAGCTTGGGTCGGACAGGGGTTCGTGGCTACACCTTC. It specifies CASSLGRTGVRGYTF.

This clone has just one count. V is TRBV6-2 or TRBV6-3 and J is TRBJ2-2, with TRBD2 matching 11 bases. Germline CDR1 reads MNHEY; CDR2 reads SVGEGT. J was trimmed by 3 bases and V by 5 bases; bases with no gene match: 8. The CDR3 runs 17 residues. Here the CDR3 reads CASSDIAGGPYTGELFF. The CDR3 DNA reads as TGTGCCAGCAGTGACATAGCGGGGGGGCCCTACACCGGGGAGCTGTTTTTT.

The J gene is TRBJ2-7, the V gene TRBV28; possible D gene TRBD2, 5 bases. The CDR3 runs to 19 residues. Germline values: CDR1 MDHEN, CDR2 SYDVKM. The V end lost 7 bases, the J end lost 2 bases, and 30 bases lay between the germline ends. CDR3 in amino acids: CASTSPYLGSSGSAYEQYF. CDR3 DNA sequence: TGTGCCAGCACCTCACCTTACTTGGGTAGTTCGGGGTCCGCCTACGAGCAGTACTTC.

The chain recombines TRBV7-3 with TRBJ2-3; 11 nucleotides align to TRBD2. With V trimmed by 1 base and J by 3 bases, 12 bases remained unmatched. The CDR3 is 19 amino acids. The germline V gene has CDR1 SGHTA and CDR2 FQGTGA. CDR3 sequence: CASSLKGRSLAGVTDTQYF. DNA for the CDR3: TGTGCCAGCAGCTTAAAAGGCAGGTCACTAGCGGGGGTGACAGATACGCAGTATTTT. The full variable domain, rest sourced from reference TRBV7-3 and TRBJ2-3, is GAGVSQTPSNKVTEKGKYVELRCDPISGHTALYWYRQSLGQGPEFLIYFQGTGAADDSGLPNDRFFAVRPEGSVSTLKIQRTERGDSAVYLCASSLKGRSLAGVTDTQYFGPGTRLTVL.

The rearrangement joins TRBV13 to TRBJ1-2; 10 bases are shared with TRBD1. CDR1 and CDR2 from the germline V gene are PRHDT and FYEKMQ (reference sequence). The CDR3 is 15 residues long. J gave up 6 bases and V 5 bases, and 9 bases lay outside the gene matches. For the CDR3, the DNA is TGTGCCAGCAGCCCTACAGACAGGGGGCTTGATGGCTACACCTTC. Protein product: CASSPTDRGLDGYTF. The full variable domain, completed using reference TRBV13 and TRBJ1-2, is AAGVIQSPRHLIKEKRETATLKCYPIPRHDTVYWYQQGPGQDPQFLISFYEKMQSDKGSIPDRFSAQQFSDYHSELNMSSLELGDSALYFCASSPTDRGLDGYTFGSGTRLTVV.

V and J are TRBV28 and TRBJ1-4, with D perhaps matching TRBD1 (5 bases). Germline loops: CDR1 MDHEN, CDR2 SYDVKM. This CDR3 has 15 amino acids. Trimming took 6 bases from V and 6 from J, leaving 17 bases between them. The CDR3 sequence: CASSLSGSRDEKLFF. DNA of the CDR3: TGTGCCAGCAGCCTGTCAGGGTCAAGGGATGAAAAACTGTTTTTT.

The chain recombines TRBV5-1 with TRBJ2-1; D might be TRBD2 (6 bases). Trimming removed 4 bases from V and 6 bases from J, with 17 bases in between. This CDR3 is 15 amino acids long. Germline values: CDR1 SGHRS, CDR2 YFSETQ. CDR3 protein: CASSQDTGGINEQFF. CDR3 DNA: TGCGCCAGCAGCCAGGACACTGGGGGGATCAATGAGCAGTTCTTC.